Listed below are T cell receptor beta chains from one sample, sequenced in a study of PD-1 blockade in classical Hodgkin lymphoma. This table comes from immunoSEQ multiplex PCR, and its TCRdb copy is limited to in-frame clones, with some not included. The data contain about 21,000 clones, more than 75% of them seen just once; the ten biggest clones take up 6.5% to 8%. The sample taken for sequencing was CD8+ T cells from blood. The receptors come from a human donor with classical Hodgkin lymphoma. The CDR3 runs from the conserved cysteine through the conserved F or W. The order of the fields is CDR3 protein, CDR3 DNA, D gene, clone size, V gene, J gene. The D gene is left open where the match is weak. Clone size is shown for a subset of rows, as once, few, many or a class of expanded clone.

CDR3 protein: CASSQEDGTPEAFF; CDR3 DNA: TGCGCCAGCAGCCAAGAAGATGGGACACCTGAAGCTTTCTTT; D gene: NA; clone size: NA; V gene: TRBV4-1; J gene: TRBJ1-1
CDR3 protein: CASTYPGAHGYTF; CDR3 DNA: TGTGCCAGCACATATCCGGGGGCACATGGCTACACCTTC; D gene: NA; clone size: NA; V gene: TRBV5-6; J gene: TRBJ1-2
CDR3 protein: CASSQEARFYGYTF; CDR3 DNA: TGTGCCAGCAGCCAAGAAGCCAGGTTCTATGGCTACACCTTC; D gene: NA; clone size: NA; V gene: TRBV4-2; J gene: TRBJ1-2
CDR3 protein: CASSVERGAKYNEQFF; CDR3 DNA: TGTGCCAGCAGCGTAGAGAGGGGGGCCAAATACAATGAGCAGTTCTTC; D gene: NA; clone size: NA; V gene: TRBV9; J gene: TRBJ2-1
CDR3 protein: CASSLWEEGGGELFF; CDR3 DNA: TGCGCCAGCAGCCTATGGGAGGAGGGTGGCGGGGAGCTGTTTTTT; D gene: NA; clone size: NA; V gene: TRBV4-3; J gene: TRBJ2-2
CDR3 protein: CASTPDSSYEQYF; CDR3 DNA: TGTGCCAGCACCCCGGACTCCTCCTACGAGCAGTACTTC; D gene: NA; clone size: NA; V gene: TRBV5-8; J gene: TRBJ2-7
CDR3 protein: CASSDHPGGVTEAFF; CDR3 DNA: TGTGCCAGCAGTGATCATCCTGGGGGGGTCACTGAAGCTTTCTTT; D gene: NA; clone size: NA; V gene: TRBV9; J gene: TRBJ1-1
CDR3 protein: CASTTVLGNYGYTF; CDR3 DNA: TGTGCCAGTACCACCGTCCTAGGGAACTATGGCTACACCTTC; D gene: NA; clone size: NA; V gene: TRBV19; J gene: TRBJ1-2
CDR3 protein: CASSELGGPYGYTF; CDR3 DNA: TGTGCCAGCAGTGAATTGGGGGGGCCCTATGGCTACACCTTC; D gene: NA; clone size: NA; V gene: TRBV25-1; J gene: TRBJ1-2
CDR3 protein: CAWGPQFREFYGYTF; CDR3 DNA: TGTGCCTGGGGTCCTCAGTTCCGGGAGTTCTATGGCTACACCTTC; D gene: NA; clone size: NA; V gene: TRBV30; J gene: TRBJ1-2
CDR3 protein: CASSVGRNTEAFF; CDR3 DNA: TGTGCCAGCAGCGTCGGTAGGAACACTGAAGCTTTCTTT; D gene: NA; clone size: NA; V gene: TRBV7-6; J gene: TRBJ1-1
CDR3 protein: CASSLGSVDEQFF; CDR3 DNA: TGTGCCAGCAGCTTGGGGTCCGTCGATGAGCAGTTCTTC; D gene: NA; clone size: NA; V gene: TRBV5-6; J gene: TRBJ2-1
CDR3 protein: CATRGGAKNIQYF; CDR3 DNA: TGTGCCACGAGGGGGGGTGCCAAAAACATTCAGTACTTC; D gene: NA; clone size: NA; V gene: TRBV19; J gene: TRBJ2-4
CDR3 protein: CASSAAVPGELFF; CDR3 DNA: TGCGCCAGCAGTGCCGCTGTGCCCGGGGAGCTGTTTTTT; D gene: NA; clone size: once; V gene: TRBV10-1; J gene: TRBJ2-2
CDR3 protein: CASKRGAGAGNTIYF; CDR3 DNA: TGTGCCAGCAAAAGGGGGGCCGGGGCTGGAAACACCATATATTTT; D gene: NA; clone size: NA; V gene: TRBV28; J gene: TRBJ1-3
CDR3 protein: CASETIGTSGSEDNEQFF; CDR3 DNA: TGTGCCAGCGAGACTATCGGGACTAGCGGGAGTGAGGACAATGAGCAGTTCTTC; D gene: TRBD2; clone size: NA; V gene: TRBV28; J gene: TRBJ2-1
CDR3 protein: CASSIADREVYEQYF; CDR3 DNA: TGTGCCAGTAGTATAGCTGACAGGGAGGTCTACGAGCAGTACTTC; D gene: NA; clone size: NA; V gene: TRBV19; J gene: TRBJ2-7
CDR3 protein: CASSHKQGSETGELFF; CDR3 DNA: TGTGCCAGCAGCCATAAACAGGGGAGTGAAACCGGGGAGCTGTTTTTT; D gene: TRBD1; clone size: NA; V gene: TRBV7-6; J gene: TRBJ2-2
CDR3 protein: CASSLGRDRVWTEAFF; CDR3 DNA: TGCGCCAGCAGCTTGGGCCGGGACAGGGTATGGACTGAAGCTTTCTTT; D gene: TRBD1; clone size: NA; V gene: TRBV5-1; J gene: TRBJ1-1
CDR3 protein: CASRAMTSGLYEQYF; CDR3 DNA: TGCGCCAGCAGGGCCATGACTAGCGGCCTCTACGAGCAGTACTTC; D gene: TRBD2; clone size: NA; V gene: TRBV5-1; J gene: TRBJ2-7
CDR3 protein: CSVPPRDPSYEQYF; CDR3 DNA: TGCAGCGTTCCCCCCCGGGACCCTTCCTACGAGCAGTACTTC; D gene: NA; clone size: NA; V gene: TRBV29-1; J gene: TRBJ2-7
CDR3 protein: CASSPRQSPYEQYF; CDR3 DNA: TGTGCCAGCTCACCACGTCAGTCTCCGTACGAGCAGTACTTC; D gene: NA; clone size: once; V gene: TRBV18; J gene: TRBJ2-7
CDR3 protein: CASSLVGAARETQYF; CDR3 DNA: TGTGCCAGCAGCTTAGTAGGGGCCGCTCGGGAGACCCAGTACTTC; D gene: NA; clone size: NA; V gene: TRBV7-6; J gene: TRBJ2-5
CDR3 protein: CASSSTGSNYGYTF; CDR3 DNA: TGTGCCAGCAGCTCGACAGGGTCCAACTATGGCTACACCTTC; D gene: TRBD1; clone size: few; V gene: TRBV5-6; J gene: TRBJ1-2
CDR3 protein: CASSPKGRAGELFF; CDR3 DNA: TGTGCCAGCAGCCCCAAGGGTCGAGCCGGGGAGCTGTTTTTT; D gene: NA; clone size: NA; V gene: TRBV7-9; J gene: TRBJ2-2
CDR3 protein: CASSPARWTGDEKLFF; CDR3 DNA: TGTGCCAGCTCACCGGCCCGGTGGACAGGGGATGAAAAACTGTTTTTT; D gene: TRBD1; clone size: once; V gene: TRBV18; J gene: TRBJ1-4
CDR3 protein: CASSFDGRGLYGYTF; CDR3 DNA: TGTGCCAGCAGTTTTGACGGAAGGGGCCTCTATGGCTACACCTTC; D gene: NA; clone size: NA; V gene: TRBV28; J gene: TRBJ1-2